A single sample is the source of the 27 T cell receptor beta chains below, sequenced in a study of T cell responses to AZD1222 COVID-19 vaccine. The repertoire was sequenced with immunoSEQ multiplex PCR; TCRdb's copy has only in-frame clones and lacks some. The table shows 150,000 to 250,000 clones, with 85% to 95% occurring only once. The sequenced sample was peripheral blood, obtained 28 days after the second AZD1222 dose. Source of these receptors: an adult who received the AZD1222 COVID-19 vaccine.

The chain combines TRBV4-1 with TRBJ1-1; no firm D call. Germline V gives CDR1 MGHRA, CDR2 YSYEKL. The CDR3 is 14 residues long. Trimming cost V 4 bases and J 6 bases, with 15 bases left between them. CDR3 amino acids: CASSPYRVTAEAFF. The CDR3 bases are TGCGCCAGCAGCCCTTATAGGGTAACTGCTGAAGCTTTCTTT.

This chain connects TRBV10-2 to TRBJ2-7; D tentatively fits TRBD1 or TRBD2 (5 bases each). The CDR3 consists of 13 residues. Germline assignment: CDR1 WSHSY and CDR2 SAAADI. The germline V and J ends were trimmed by 5 bases and 2 bases, with 10 bases remaining between them. The DNA of the CDR3 is TGCGCCAGCAGTCTGTTGGGGGCCTACGAGCAGTACTTC. Translating it yields CASSLLGAYEQYF.

The V gene is TRBV19, the J gene TRBJ1-1; D possibly corresponds to TRBD1 (5 bases). V was clipped by 3 bases and J by 1 base, with 12 bases between them. The CDR3 totals 15 residues. Germline V gene lookup returns CDR1 LNHDA and CDR2 SQIVND (reference sequence). This CDR3 reads CASSIGRGGNTEAFF. Here the CDR3 DNA reads TGTGCCAGTAGTATCGGTAGGGGTGGGAACACTGAAGCTTTCTTT.

The V and J genes are TRBV7-8 and TRBJ1-4; TRBD1 aligns across 8 bases. J lost 1 base, V lost 2 bases, and 9 bases had no gene match. The germline gives CDR1 SGHVS, CDR2 FQNEAQ. This CDR3 comprises 18 residues. The CDR3 region is CASSLTRTGRVTNEKLFF. Written as DNA, the CDR3 is TGTGCCAGCAGCTTAACTAGGACAGGGAGAGTAACTAATGAAAAACTGTTTTTT.

The chain joins TRBV24-1 to TRBJ1-1, with no clear D. This CDR3 spans 12 amino acids. V lost 3 bases, J lost 4 bases, and 5 bases lay in between. Germline V gene sequence: CDR1 KGHDR, CDR2 SFDVKD. The CDR3 DNA reads TGTGCCACCAGTGATCCTGGCACTGAAGCTTTCTTT. Protein: CATSDPGTEAFF.

The chain is built from TRBV6-2 or TRBV6-3 and TRBJ1-5; D is possibly TRBD1 (6 bases). Trimming took off 4 bases at V and 6 bases at J, with 7 bases between the two ends. The length of the CDR3 is 12 residues. Germline V gene data show CDR1 as MNHEY and CDR2 as SVGEGT. The CDR3 sequence is CASSSQGQPQHF. The CDR3 DNA reads TGTGCCAGCAGTTCACAGGGTCAGCCCCAGCATTTT.

This rearrangement joins TRBV6-5 to TRBJ1-2, with D perhaps TRBD1 (5 bases). Germline V gives CDR1 MNHEY, CDR2 SVGAGI. V dropped 1 base and J dropped 4 bases, with 13 bases sitting between them. The CDR3 spans 15 residues. The CDR3 DNA reads as TGTGCCAGCAGTTACTGGGGGGGGTGGACCTATGGCTACACCTTC. Its translation is CASSYWGGWTYGYTF.

This clone was detected a few times. The chain couples TRBV5-1 to TRBJ2-2, with D tentatively TRBD1 or TRBD2 (5 bases each). V shed 0 bases and J shed 2 bases, with 8 bases lying between them. This CDR3 contains 15 residues. CDR1 and CDR2 from the germline V gene are SGHRS and YFSETQ. For the CDR3, the DNA is TGCGCCAGCAGCTTGGGAGGGGCCAACACCGGGGAGCTGTTTTTT. Encoded protein: CASSLGGANTGELFF. Full variable domain (rest looked up from reference TRBV5-1 and TRBJ2-2): KAGVTQTPRYLIKTRGQQVTLSCSPISGHRSVSWYQQTPGQGLQFLFEYFSETQRNKGNFPGRFSGRQFSNSRSEMNVSTLELGDSALYLCASSLGGANTGELFFGEGSRLTVL.

V usage is TRBV5-1 and J usage is TRBJ2-1; 10 bases line up with TRBD1. Germline trimming cut 3 bases from V and 1 base from J; bases unmatched to any gene: 1. Germline CDR1 is SGHRS and CDR2 is YFSETQ. The CDR3 sequence is 15 residues long. The CDR3 DNA is TGCGCCAGCAGCTGGGGACAGGGGTCCTACAATGAGCAGTTCTTC. It translates to CASSWGQGSYNEQFF. Full variable domain (missing parts from reference TRBV5-1 and TRBJ2-1): KAGVTQTPRYLIKTRGQQVTLSCSPISGHRSVSWYQQTPGQGLQFLFEYFSETQRNKGNFPGRFSGRQFSNSRSEMNVSTLELGDSALYLCASSWGQGSYNEQFFGPGTRLTVL.

This sequence joins TRBV29-1 and TRBJ1-6; D is perhaps TRBD1 (5 bases). Germline CDR1 and CDR2: SQVTM and ANQGSEA. Trimming took 6 bases from V and 8 from J, leaving 14 bases between them. The CDR3 is 13 residues long. The DNA for the CDR3 is TGCAGCGTAGCGCAGGGTATCGATTCACCCCTCCACTTT. Translating gives CSVAQGIDSPLHF.

The rearrangement joins TRBV15 to TRBJ1-6; D might be TRBD1 (5 bases). Germline V lookup: CDR1 LNHNV, CDR2 YYDKDF (reference sequence). The CDR3 runs 18 residues. Trimming took 0 bases from V and 5 from J, leaving 17 bases between them. This CDR3 is CATSRDRGPVGHNSPLHF. The CDR3 nucleotides are TGTGCCACCAGCAGAGATAGGGGCCCAGTCGGACATAATTCACCCCTCCACTTT.

The V gene is TRBV4-1, the J gene TRBJ1-2; D unclear. CDR3 size: 16 residues. CDR1 is MGHRA, CDR2 YSYEKL, per germline. The ends were cut back, 0 bases at V and 4 bases at J, with 15 bases in the middle. CDR3 sequence: CASSQDIPPRRYGYTF. CDR3 DNA: TGCGCCAGCAGCCAAGACATTCCGCCGCGCCGCTATGGCTACACCTTC.

The chain employs TRBV6-5 and TRBJ1-2, with 10 bases fitting TRBD1. The germline gives CDR1 MNHEY, CDR2 SVGAGI. The length of the CDR3 is 14 residues. V lost 11 bases, J lost 6 bases, and 12 bases stayed unmatched. CDR3 loop: CAGWGGQGGNGYTF. The CDR3 coding sequence is TGTGCCGGCTGGGGAGGACAGGGGGGGAATGGCTACACCTTC.

The rearrangement uses TRBV5-1 and TRBJ1-4; weak D call: TRBD1 (6 bases). Trimming removed 2 bases at V and 5 bases at J, with 10 bases between. The CDR3 length is 14 residues. The germline CDR1 and CDR2 sequences are SGHRS and YFSETQ. The CDR3 loop is CASSLTGRNEKLFF. CDR3 sequence (DNA): TGCGCCAGCAGCTTAACAGGGAGGAATGAAAAACTGTTTTTT.

The genes are TRBV7-2 and TRBJ1-5; D is unresolved. The germline V and J ends were trimmed by 11 bases and 0 bases, with 14 bases remaining between them. There are 14 residues in the CDR3. Germline V lookup: CDR1 SGHTA, CDR2 FQGNSA. The CDR3 DNA reads TGTGCCCACGGGATAACCCATAGCAATCAGCCCCAGCATTTT. Translating it yields CAHGITHSNQPQHF.

V gene TRBV28 combines with J gene TRBJ2-1; 10 bases map to TRBD2. The CDR3 runs to 15 residues. V trimming: 6 bases; J trimming: 10 bases; junction bases outside the gene matches: 12. Per germline, CDR1 MDHEN and CDR2 SYDVKM. CDR3 sequence: CASRRSGGPLLEQFF. CDR3 in DNA: TGTGCCAGCAGGCGTAGCGGGGGGCCCCTTTTGGAGCAGTTCTTC.

The chain is built from TRBV18 and TRBJ1-4; 8 bases map to TRBD1. J gave up 7 bases and V 5 bases, and 3 bases lay outside the gene matches. Germline-derived CDR1 and CDR2 are KGHSH and LQKENI. The CDR3 runs 13 residues. The CDR3 nucleotides read TGTGCCAGCTCAGGCGGACAGGGTGAAAAACTGTTTTTT. Translated, it gives CASSGGQGEKLFF.

V is TRBV10-3 and J is TRBJ1-3; 9 nucleotides line up with TRBD1. This CDR3 region has 16 residues. The ends lost 2 bases at V and 4 bases at J; junction bases unmatched: 6. Germline V CDR1 and CDR2: ENHRY, SYGVKD. The CDR3 DNA sequence: TGTGCCATCAGTGAGGGGACAGGGTCAAGAGGAAACACCATATATTTT. This codes for CAISEGTGSRGNTIYF.

The chain combines TRBV9 with TRBJ1-2, with D perhaps TRBD1 (5 bases). The V and J ends lost 4 bases and 8 bases respectively, with 15 bases between them. Germline lookup yields CDR1 SGDLS and CDR2 YYNGEE. CDR3 size: 13 residues. CDR3 protein: CASSPAPGDGYTF. The DNA for the CDR3 is TGTGCCAGCAGCCCCGCGCCCGGGGACGGCTACACCTTC. Full variable domain (missing parts from reference TRBV9 and TRBJ1-2): DSGVTQTPKHLITATGQRVTLRCSPRSGDLSVYWYQQSLDQGLQFLIQYYNGEERAKGNILERFSAQQFPDLHSELNLSSLELGDSALYFCASSPAPGDGYTFGSGTRLTVV.

The chain links TRBV5-8 to TRBJ1-6; tentative D call: TRBD1 (5 bases). The CDR3 totals 15 residues. Germline V gene sequence: CDR1 SGHTS, CDR2 YDEGEE. V was pared by 3 bases and J by 4 bases, with 11 bases between. The CDR3 is CASSSTTAYNSPLHF. In DNA, the CDR3 is TGTGCCAGCAGCTCTACGACAGCTTATAATTCACCCCTCCACTTT.

The chain couples TRBV5-1 to TRBJ1-1; 7 bases map to TRBD1. CDR1 and CDR2 (germline): SGHRS, YFSETQ. Trimming took 4 bases from V and 4 from J; bases not matched to a gene: 10. The CDR3 spans 15 residues. This CDR3 reads CASSLRTGVGTEAFF. CDR3 DNA: TGCGCCAGCAGCCTCCGGACAGGAGTTGGCACTGAAGCTTTCTTT.

The V and J genes are TRBV7-9 and TRBJ1-4; TRBD1 agrees at 8 bases. There are 17 residues in the CDR3. With V trimmed by 5 bases and J by 2 bases, 10 bases remained unmatched. The germline gives CDR1 SEHNR, CDR2 FQNEAQ (reference sequence). In nucleotides, the CDR3 is TGTGCCAGCAGCGACGCAGGGGGCGTTTTGACTAATGAAAAACTGTTTTTT. The encoded protein is CASSDAGGVLTNEKLFF.

The chain links TRBV29-1 to TRBJ1-3; D remains unclear. Trimming shortened V by 1 base and J by 0 bases, and 7 bases separated the two germline ends. Per germline, CDR1 SQVTM and CDR2 ANQGSEA. The CDR3 contains 14 residues. The CDR3 spells CSVEVGGSGNTIYF. DNA for the CDR3: TGCAGCGTTGAAGTCGGCGGCTCTGGAAACACCATATATTTT.

The chain couples TRBV5-1 to TRBJ2-2; D remains unclear. V lost 1 base and J 4 bases, leaving 11 bases between the germline ends. The length of the CDR3 is 15 residues. Germline CDR1 and CDR2: SGHRS and YFSETQ. The CDR3: CASSLLARGTGELFF. Here the CDR3 DNA reads TGCGCCAGCAGCTTGTTGGCTAGAGGCACCGGGGAGCTGTTTTTT.

The chain is built from TRBV25-1 and TRBJ1-1; 9 bases match TRBD1. The CDR3 is made up of 13 amino acids. Germline V gene sequence: CDR1 MGHDK, CDR2 SYGVNS. V trimming: 6 bases; J trimming: 5 bases; junction bases outside the gene matches: 4. In DNA, the CDR3 is TGTGCCAGCAGCGCCGGGACAGGGACTGAAGCTTTCTTT. This translates into CASSAGTGTEAFF.

J is TRBJ1-3 and V is TRBV15; TRBD1 is a possible D gene (6 bases). V lost 3 bases and J 1 base, leaving 10 bases between the germline ends. The CDR3 is 15 amino acids. The V gene's germline CDR1 is LNHNV and CDR2 YYDKDF (reference sequence). The CDR3 loop reads CATSRDRLSGNTIYF. The CDR3 DNA sequence: TGTGCCACCAGCAGGGACAGACTTTCTGGAAACACCATATATTTT.

This rearrangement joins TRBV15 to TRBJ1-4, with 8 bases fitting TRBD1. With V trimmed by 4 bases and J by 7 bases, 5 bases remained unmatched. Germline-derived CDR1 and CDR2 are LNHNV and YYDKDF (reference sequence). The CDR3 is 14 amino acids. The CDR3 here is CATSKDRVAEKLFF. In DNA form, the CDR3 reads TGTGCCACCAGCAAGGACAGGGTCGCTGAAAAACTGTTTTTT.